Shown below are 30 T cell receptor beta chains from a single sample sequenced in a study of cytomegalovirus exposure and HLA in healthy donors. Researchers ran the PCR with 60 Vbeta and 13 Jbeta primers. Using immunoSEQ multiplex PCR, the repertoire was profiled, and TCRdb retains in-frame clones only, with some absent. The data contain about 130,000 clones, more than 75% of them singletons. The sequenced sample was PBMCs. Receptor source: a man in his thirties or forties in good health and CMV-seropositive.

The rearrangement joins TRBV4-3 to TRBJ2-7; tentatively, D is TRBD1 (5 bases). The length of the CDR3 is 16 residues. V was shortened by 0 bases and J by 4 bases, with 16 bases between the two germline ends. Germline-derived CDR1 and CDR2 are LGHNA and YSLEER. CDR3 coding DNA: TGCGCCAGCAGCCAAGAGCCCTCCATCGACAGTTACGAGCAGTACTTC. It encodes CASSQEPSIDSYEQYF.

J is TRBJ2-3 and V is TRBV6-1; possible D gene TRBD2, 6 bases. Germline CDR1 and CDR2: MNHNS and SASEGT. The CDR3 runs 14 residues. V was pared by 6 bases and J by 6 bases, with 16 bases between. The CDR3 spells CASRARGGRDTQYF. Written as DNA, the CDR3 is TGTGCCAGCAGGGCTCGTGGGGGGAGGGATACGCAGTATTTT.

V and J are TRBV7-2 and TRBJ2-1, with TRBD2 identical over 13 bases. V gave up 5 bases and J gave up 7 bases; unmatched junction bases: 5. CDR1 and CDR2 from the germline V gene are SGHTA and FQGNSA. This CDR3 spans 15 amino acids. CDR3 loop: CASSLPGLAGNEQFF. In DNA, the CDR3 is TGTGCCAGCAGCCTACCGGGACTAGCGGGGAATGAGCAGTTCTTC. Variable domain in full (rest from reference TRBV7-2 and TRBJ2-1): GAGVSQSPSNKVTEKGKDVELRCDPISGHTALYWYRQSLGQGLEFLIYFQGNSAPDKSGLPSDRFSAERTGGSVSTLTIQRTQQEDSAVYLCASSLPGLAGNEQFFGPGTRLTVL.

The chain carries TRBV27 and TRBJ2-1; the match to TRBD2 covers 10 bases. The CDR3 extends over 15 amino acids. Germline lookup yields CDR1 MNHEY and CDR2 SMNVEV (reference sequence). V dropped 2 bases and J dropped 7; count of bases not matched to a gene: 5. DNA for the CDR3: TGTGCCAGCAGTTTAGGGGCTAGCGGGAGAAATGAGCAGTTCTTC. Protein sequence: CASSLGASGRNEQFF.

CDR3 protein: CASSEGQGRHEQYF. In DNA form, the CDR3 reads TGTGCCAGCAGTGAAGGTCAGGGGCGACACGAGCAGTACTTC. This sequence joins TRBV6-1 and TRBJ2-7, with a tentative D call TRBD1 (6 bases). Trimming cost V 1 base and J 5 bases, with 12 bases left between them. This CDR3 contains 14 residues. Germline V gives CDR1 MNHNS, CDR2 SASEGT.

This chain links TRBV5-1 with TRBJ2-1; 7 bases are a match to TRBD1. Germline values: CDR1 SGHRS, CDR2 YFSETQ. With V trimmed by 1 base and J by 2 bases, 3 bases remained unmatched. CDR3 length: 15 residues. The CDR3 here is CASSLRDRTYNEQFF. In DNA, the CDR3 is TGCGCCAGCAGCTTGCGGGACAGAACCTACAATGAGCAGTTCTTC.

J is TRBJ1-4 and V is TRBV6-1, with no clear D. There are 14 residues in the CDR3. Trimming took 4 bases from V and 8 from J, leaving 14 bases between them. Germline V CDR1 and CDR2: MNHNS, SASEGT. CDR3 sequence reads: CASSARRRVEKLFF. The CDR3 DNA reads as TGTGCCAGCAGTGCCCGACGGCGGGTGGAAAAACTGTTTTTT.

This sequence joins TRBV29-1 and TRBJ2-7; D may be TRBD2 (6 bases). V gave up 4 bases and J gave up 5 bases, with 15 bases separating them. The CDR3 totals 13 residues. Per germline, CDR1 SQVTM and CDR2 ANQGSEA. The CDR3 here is CSVVRGGAHEQYF. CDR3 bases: TGCAGCGTTGTTAGGGGCGGGGCACACGAGCAGTACTTC.

The CDR3 spells CASSPTGGETQYF. CDR3 in DNA: TGTGCCAGCAGCCCCACAGGCGGAGAGACCCAGTACTTC. V gene TRBV9 combines with J gene TRBJ2-5; D perhaps matches TRBD1 (5 bases). Per the germline V gene, CDR1 is SGDLS and CDR2 is YYNGEE. The CDR3 loop spans 13 amino acids. V was pared by 4 bases and J by 4 bases, with 11 bases between.

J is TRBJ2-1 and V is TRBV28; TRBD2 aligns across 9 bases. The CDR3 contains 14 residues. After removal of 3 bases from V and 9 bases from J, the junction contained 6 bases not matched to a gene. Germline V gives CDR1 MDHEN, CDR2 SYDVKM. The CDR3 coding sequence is TGTGCCAGCAGTTTCCGGCGGGAGGGTAGTGAGCAGTTCTTC. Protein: CASSFRREGSEQFF. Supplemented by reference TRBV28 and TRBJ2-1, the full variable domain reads DVKVTQSSRYLVKRTGEKVFLECVQDMDHENMFWYRQDPGLGLRLIYFSYDVKMKEKGDIPEGYSVSREKKERFSLILESASTNQTSMYLCASSFRREGSEQFFGPGTRLTVL.

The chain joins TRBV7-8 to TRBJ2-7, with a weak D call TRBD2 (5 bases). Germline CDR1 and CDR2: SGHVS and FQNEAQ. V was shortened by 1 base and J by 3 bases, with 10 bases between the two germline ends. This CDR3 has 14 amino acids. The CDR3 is CASSLGRGIYEQYF. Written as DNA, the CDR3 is TGTGCCAGCAGCTTAGGTCGGGGTATCTACGAGCAGTACTTC.

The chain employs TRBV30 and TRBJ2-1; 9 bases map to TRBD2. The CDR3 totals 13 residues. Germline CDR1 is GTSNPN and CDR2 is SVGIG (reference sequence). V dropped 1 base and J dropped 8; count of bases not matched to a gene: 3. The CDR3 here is CAWSGIAGDEQFF. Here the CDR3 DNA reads TGTGCCTGGAGTGGAATAGCGGGGGATGAGCAGTTCTTC.

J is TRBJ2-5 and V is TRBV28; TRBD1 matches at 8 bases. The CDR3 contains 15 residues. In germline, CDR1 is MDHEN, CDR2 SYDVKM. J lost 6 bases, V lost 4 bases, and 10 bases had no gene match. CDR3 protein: CASSSPGGADKTQYF. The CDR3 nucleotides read TGTGCCAGCAGTTCTCCAGGGGGCGCTGATAAGACCCAGTACTTC.

CDR3 nucleotides: TGTGGGGCGGGATCGGGGTACGAGCAGTACTTC. This sequence encodes CGAGSGYEQYF. The J gene is TRBJ2-7, the V gene TRBV25-1; the D gene is possibly TRBD2 (6 bases). The CDR3 runs 11 residues. CDR1 and CDR2 from the germline V gene are MGHDK and SYGVNS.

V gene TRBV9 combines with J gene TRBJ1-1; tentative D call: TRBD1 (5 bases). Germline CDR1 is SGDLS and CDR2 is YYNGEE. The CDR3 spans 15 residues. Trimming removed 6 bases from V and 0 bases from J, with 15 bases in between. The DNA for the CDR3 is TGTGCCAGCACCCGACTGAACAGGCTGAACACTGAAGCTTTCTTT. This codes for CASTRLNRLNTEAFF.

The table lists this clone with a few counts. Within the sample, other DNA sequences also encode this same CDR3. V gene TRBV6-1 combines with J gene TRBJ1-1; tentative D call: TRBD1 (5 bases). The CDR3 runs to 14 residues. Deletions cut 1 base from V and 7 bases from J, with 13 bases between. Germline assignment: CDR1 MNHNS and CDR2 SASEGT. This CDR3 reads CASSEGSGRDEAFF. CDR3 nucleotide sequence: TGTGCCAGCAGTGAAGGGTCAGGGAGGGATGAAGCTTTCTTT.

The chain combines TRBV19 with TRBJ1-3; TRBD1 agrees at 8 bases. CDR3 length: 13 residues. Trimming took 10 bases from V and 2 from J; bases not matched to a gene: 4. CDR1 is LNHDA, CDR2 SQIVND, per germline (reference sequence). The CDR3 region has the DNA TGTGCCACCCTGGACAGGGCTGGAAACACCATATATTTT. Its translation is CATLDRAGNTIYF.

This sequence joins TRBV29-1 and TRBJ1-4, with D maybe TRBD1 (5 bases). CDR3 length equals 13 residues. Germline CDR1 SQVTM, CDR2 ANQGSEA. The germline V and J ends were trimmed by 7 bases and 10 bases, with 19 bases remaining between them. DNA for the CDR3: TGCAGCGCAACTACGGGCGGGGGTGGAAAACTGTTTTTT. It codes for CSATTGGGGKLFF.

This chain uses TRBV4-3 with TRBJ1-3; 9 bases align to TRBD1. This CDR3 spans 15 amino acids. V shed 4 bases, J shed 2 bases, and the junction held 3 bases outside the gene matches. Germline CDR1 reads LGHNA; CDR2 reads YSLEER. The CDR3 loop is CASSPGQGTGNTIYF. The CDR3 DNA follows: TGCGCCAGCAGCCCGGGACAGGGAACTGGAAACACCATATATTTT.

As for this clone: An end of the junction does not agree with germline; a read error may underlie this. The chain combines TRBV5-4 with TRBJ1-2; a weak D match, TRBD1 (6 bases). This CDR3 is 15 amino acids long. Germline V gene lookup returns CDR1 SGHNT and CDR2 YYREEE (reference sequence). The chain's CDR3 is CACSKGTKANYGYTF. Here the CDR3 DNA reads TGTGCCTGCAGCAAAGGGACAAAAGCTAACTATGGCTACACCTTC.

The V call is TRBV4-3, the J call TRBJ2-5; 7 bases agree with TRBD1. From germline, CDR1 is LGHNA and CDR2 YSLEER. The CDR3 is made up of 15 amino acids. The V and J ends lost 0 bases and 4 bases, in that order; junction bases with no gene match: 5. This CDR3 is CASSQDRGIRETQYF. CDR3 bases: TGCGCCAGCAGCCAAGACAGGGGGATACGAGAGACCCAGTACTTC.

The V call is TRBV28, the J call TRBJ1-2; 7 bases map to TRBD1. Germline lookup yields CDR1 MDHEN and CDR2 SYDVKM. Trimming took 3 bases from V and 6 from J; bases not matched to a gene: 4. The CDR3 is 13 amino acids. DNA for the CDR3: TGTGCCAGCAGTTTTCGGACAGGAGATGGCTACACCTTC. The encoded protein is CASSFRTGDGYTF.

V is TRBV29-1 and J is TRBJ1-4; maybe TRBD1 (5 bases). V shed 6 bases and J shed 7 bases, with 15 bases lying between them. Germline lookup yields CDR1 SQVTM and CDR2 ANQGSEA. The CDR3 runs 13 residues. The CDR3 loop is CSVKGRVAEKLFF. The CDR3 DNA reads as TGCAGCGTGAAGGGCAGGGTGGCTGAAAAACTGTTTTTT.

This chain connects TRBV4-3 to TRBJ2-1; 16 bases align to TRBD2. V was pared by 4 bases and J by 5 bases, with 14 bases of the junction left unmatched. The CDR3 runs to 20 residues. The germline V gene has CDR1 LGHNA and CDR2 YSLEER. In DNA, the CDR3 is TGCGCCAGCAGCCGACCGGGGGGGACTAGCGGGAGGGTGGATAACAATGAGCAGTTCTTC. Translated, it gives CASSRPGGTSGRVDNNEQFF.

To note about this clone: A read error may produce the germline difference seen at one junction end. CDR3 sequence: CVSSDYRGYTEAFF. The CDR3 nucleotides read TGTGTCAGCAGTGACTACAGGGGGTATACTGAAGCTTTCTTT. This chain links TRBV25-1 with TRBJ1-1; 8 bases map to TRBD1. CDR1 is MGHDK, CDR2 SYGVNS, per germline. This CDR3 contains 14 residues.

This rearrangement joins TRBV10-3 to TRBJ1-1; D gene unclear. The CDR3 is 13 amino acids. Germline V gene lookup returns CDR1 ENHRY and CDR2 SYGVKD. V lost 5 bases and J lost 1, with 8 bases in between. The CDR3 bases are TGTGCCATCAGTCTGACTGGGAACACTGAAGCTTTCTTT. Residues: CAISLTGNTEAFF.

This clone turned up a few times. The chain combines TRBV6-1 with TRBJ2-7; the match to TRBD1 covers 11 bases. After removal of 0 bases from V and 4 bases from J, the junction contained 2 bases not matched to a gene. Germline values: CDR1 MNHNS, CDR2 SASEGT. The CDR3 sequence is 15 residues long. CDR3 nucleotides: TGTGCCAGCAGTGAAGCCGGGACAGGGGGATACGAGCAGTACTTC. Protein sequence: CASSEAGTGGYEQYF.

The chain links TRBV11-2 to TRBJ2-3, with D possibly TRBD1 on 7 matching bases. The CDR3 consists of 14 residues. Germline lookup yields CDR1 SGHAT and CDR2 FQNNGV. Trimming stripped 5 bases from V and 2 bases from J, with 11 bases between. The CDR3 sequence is CASSPRGVTDTQYF. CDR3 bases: TGTGCCAGCAGCCCCAGGGGGGTCACAGATACGCAGTATTTT.

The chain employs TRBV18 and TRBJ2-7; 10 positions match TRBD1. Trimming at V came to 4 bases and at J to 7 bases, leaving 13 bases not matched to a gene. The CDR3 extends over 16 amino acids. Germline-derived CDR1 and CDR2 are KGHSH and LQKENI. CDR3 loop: CASSLDTGTGEAEQYF. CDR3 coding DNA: TGTGCCAGCTCACTCGATACCGGGACAGGGGAAGCGGAGCAGTACTTC.

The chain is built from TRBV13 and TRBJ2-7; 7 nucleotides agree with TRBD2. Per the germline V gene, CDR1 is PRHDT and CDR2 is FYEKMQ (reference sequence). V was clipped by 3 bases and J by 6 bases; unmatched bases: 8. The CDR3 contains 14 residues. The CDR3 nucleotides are TGTGCCAGCAGCTTGTTCGCTAGCGGAGGCGAGCAGTACTTC. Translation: CASSLFASGGEQYF.